What follows is one T cell receptor (beta chain) and its context. The antigen remains undetermined. This specimen comes from a study of T cells in narcolepsy. Across the study: Patients with NT1 or NT2 and healthy control donors were enrolled.

Clones were sequenced by immunoSEQ multiplex PCR, and TCRdb holds only the in-frame ones, with some missing. The sample lists around 30,000 clones; 75% to 85% were seen once. CDR3 size: 16 residues. CDR1 and CDR2 (germline): SQVTM, ANQGSEA. V shed 3 bases, J shed 3 bases, and the junction held 9 bases outside the gene matches. Whole-study results and caveats: Autoreactive clone sequences were missing from some blood memory CD4+ repertoires. Autoreactive HCRT-specific and TRIB2-specific clonotypes were marked in same-patient CSF-versus-blood CD4+ comparisons. Blood of same and different patients, but not healthy controls, reportedly held recurring autoreactive clonotypes.

Source material: memory (CD45RA-) CD4+ T cells from blood. The receptor was derived from a human donor in good health. The V and J genes are TRBV29-1 and TRBJ1-3, with TRBD1 matching over 9 bases. The CDR3 coding sequence is TGCAGCGTTGAGGGGCGAGGACAGGGGCTTGGAAACACCATATATTTT. Encoded protein: CSVEGRGQGLGNTIYF. Using reference TRBV29-1 and TRBJ1-3 for the parts outside the CDR3, the full variable domain is SAVISQKPSRDICQRGTSLTIQCQVDSQVTMMFWYRQQPGQSLTLIATANQGSEATYESGFVIDKFPISRPNLTFSTLTVSNMSPEDSSIYLCSVEGRGQGLGNTIYFGEGSWLTVV.